The table lists the clone carrying this T cell receptor beta chain with a few counts. What it binds is not known. The validation cohort, a group of 130 or so subjects, included the donors and was separate from the approximately 700-subject first cohort. This table comes from immunoSEQ multiplex PCR, and its TCRdb copy is limited to in-frame clones, with some not included. The data show 250,000 to 350,000 clones, 88% seen once. The data originate from a study of cytomegalovirus exposure and HLA in healthy donors. Background on the study: In a later analysis, it was reported that the roughly 130 validation repertoires had been produced on the same platform as the 690 or so repertoires belonging to the first cohort. The study's findings and limits: Reports credit the classifier with highly specific, highly sensitive diagnosis of cytomegalovirus status. In vitro work confirmed that a few CMV-associated chains recognize CMV antigens.

The receptor was isolated from a man aged 30-40 years in good health and CMV-seronegative. The sample was PBMCs.

The CDR3 is CASSGGQGLGYTF. CDR3 nucleotides: TGCGCCAGCAGTGGGGGACAGGGGCTTGGCTACACCTTC. The chain carries TRBV10-1 and TRBJ1-2; 10 bases agree with TRBD1. This CDR3 region has 13 residues. Germline assignment: CDR1 WNHNN and CDR2 SYGVQD (reference sequence). Trimming cost V 4 bases and J 7 bases; bases outside gene matches: 3.